These T cell receptor beta chains were read from a single sample in a study of cytomegalovirus exposure and HLA in healthy donors. Sequencing was performed with immunoSEQ multiplex PCR; in TCRdb, only in-frame clones are kept and a portion is missing. Of around 170,000 clones listed, roughly four fifths were seen once; the top ten hold more than 0.45%. The sequencing sample was made of PBMCs. The receptors shown here come from a woman aged 50 to 65 in good health and CMV-seronegative. CDR3s include the opening cysteine and the closing phenylalanine or tryptophan. A D gene is named only where the DNA matches it firmly. Size is stated for part of the rows, as once, few or many counts, or as a class when the clone is expanded.

D | J | V | size | DNA | CDR3
TRBD1 | TRBJ1-5 | TRBV30 | few | TGTGCCTGGAGTGTGGGACAGGGCAATCAGCCCCAGCATTTT | CAWSVGQGNQPQHF
- | TRBJ1-1 | TRBV11-2 | - | TGTGCCAGCAGCTTCTCGGGACTGTTGAACACTGAAGCTTTCTTT | CASSFSGLLNTEAFF
- | TRBJ2-7 | TRBV7-9 | - | TGTGCCAGCAGCTCCGGCCCGACCGGGTACGAGCAGTACTTC | CASSSGPTGYEQYF
- | TRBJ1-1 | TRBV10-3 | - | TGTGCCATCAGTGAATACAGGGAGGGCACTGAAGCTTTCTTT | CAISEYREGTEAFF
- | TRBJ1-4 | TRBV7-9 | - | TGTTCCAGCAGCTTACCCAGGGGCGGAGATGAAAAACTGTTTTTT | CSSSLPRGGDEKLFF
- | TRBJ2-7 | TRBV5-1 | few | TGCGCCAGCAGCCAGGGCAAGCGGAGGGACAGAAGCTCCTACGAGCAGTACTTC | CASSQGKRRDRSSYEQYF
- | TRBJ2-3 | TRBV5-8 | - | TGTGCCAGCAGCTTTACCGCTACGACAGATACGCAGTATTTT | CASSFTATTDTQYF
TRBD1 | TRBJ2-7 | TRBV11-2 | few | TGTGCCAGCAGCTTACACAGGGGGTACGAGCAGTACTTC | CASSLHRGYEQYF
TRBD1 | TRBJ2-1 | TRBV5-4 | few | TGTGCCAGCAGCCTACGACAGGGCCTTGAGCAGTTCTTC | CASSLRQGLEQFF
- | TRBJ1-4 | TRBV7-9 | - | TGTGCCAGCAGCTTAGAGAGGCTTAGGGGGAATGAAAAACTGTTTTTT | CASSLERLRGNEKLFF
- | TRBJ2-1 | TRBV6-5 | - | TGTGCCAGCAGTTACAGTGGGACAATTTCGGGGAATGAGCAGTTCTTC | CASSYSGTISGNEQFF
- | TRBJ2-1 | TRBV27 | - | TGTGCCAGCAGTCCCTTCTTGGGGGGAACCTCCTACAATGAGCAGTTCTTC | CASSPFLGGTSYNEQFF
- | TRBJ1-2 | TRBV30 | few | TGTGCCTGGAGTGTCCAGGGGAACTTTATTGGCTACACCTTC | CAWSVQGNFIGYTF
- | TRBJ2-1 | TRBV7-9 | - | TGTGCCAGCAGCTCGACTAGCAATGAGCAGTTCTTC | CASSSTSNEQFF
- | TRBJ2-2 | TRBV11-3 | - | TGTGCCAGCAGCTTAACAGCGAACACCGGGGAGCTGTTTTTT | CASSLTANTGELFF
TRBD1 | TRBJ2-2 | TRBV7-2 | - | TGTGCCAGCAGCTTAGGGCAGGGGGACACCGGGGAGCTGTTTTTT | CASSLGQGDTGELFF
- | TRBJ2-1 | TRBV19 | once | TGTGCCAGTACCTGGAGGGGCCAGGGACGCAATGAGCAGTTCTTC | CASTWRGQGRNEQFF
- | TRBJ2-3 | TRBV12-5 | - | TGTGCTAGTGGATCCAATACAGGGATTAGCACAGATACGCAGTATTTT | CASGSNTGISTDTQYF
- | TRBJ1-5 | TRBV21-1 | - | TGTGCCAGCAGCAAACCAGACAGGGTTAATCAGCCCCAGCATTTT | CASSKPDRVNQPQHF
TRBD1 | TRBJ1-1 | TRBV6-5 | - | TGTGCCAGCAGTTACCCTCAGGGGGGACTAGCTTTCTTT | CASSYPQGGLAFF
TRBD2 | TRBJ2-3 | TRBV10-3 | - | TGTGCCATCAGTGACGCGCGGGGGGCCCCAGATACGCAGTATTTT | CAISDARGAPDTQYF
TRBD2 | TRBJ2-7 | TRBV7-8 | - | TGTGCCAGCAGCTTAGTCGCAGCGGGAGGACCCTACGAGCAGTACTTC | CASSLVAAGGPYEQYF
- | TRBJ1-2 | TRBV19 | - | TGTGCCAGTAGGTTGGGGGGGGACTATGGCTACACCTTC | CASRLGGDYGYTF
TRBD2 | TRBJ2-2 | TRBV6-1 | - | TGTGCCAGCAGTGATCATTGGCAGCGGGAGGTTTGGAACACCGGGGAGCTGTTTTTT | CASSDHWQREVWNTGELFF
TRBD2 | TRBJ2-2 | TRBV5-1 | - | TGCGCCAGCAGCTTAGGACTAGCGGGTGACACCGGGGAGCTGTTTTTT | CASSLGLAGDTGELFF
- | TRBJ1-5 | TRBV19 | - | TGTGCCAGTAGCCCAGACCGGGACACTAATCAGCCCCAGCATTTT | CASSPDRDTNQPQHF
- | TRBJ1-5 | TRBV28 | - | TGTGCCAGCAGTTGGCAGGGTGGACAGCCCCAGCATTTT | CASSWQGGQPQHF
TRBD1 | TRBJ1-3 | TRBV9 | - | TGTGCCAGCAGCGGCGACAGGGTGATTGGAAACACCATATATTTT | CASSGDRVIGNTIYF
TRBD2 | TRBJ2-1 | TRBV7-9 | - | TGTGCCAGCACCACTGGGGCTAGCGGGGGGCCGTACAGGGGTGAGCAGTTCTTC | CASTTGASGGPYRGEQFF
TRBD2 | TRBJ2-2 | TRBV14 | - | TGTGCCAGCAGCCAATTAAGCGGGAGAAATACCGGGGAGCTGTTTTTT | CASSQLSGRNTGELFF
- | TRBJ2-5 | TRBV5-4 | - | TGTGCCAGCAGCTTTTGGCGGGAAGAGACCCAGTACTTC | CASSFWREETQYF
- | TRBJ2-7 | TRBV28 | - | TGTGCCAGCAGTTCCCGGACACCCTACGAGCAGTACTTC | CASSSRTPYEQYF
TRBD1 | TRBJ1-2 | TRBV30 | few | TGTGCCTGGACGGGACAGGCACCCTATGGCTACACCTTC | CAWTGQAPYGYTF
TRBD2 | TRBJ2-3 | TRBV5-1 | - | TGCGCCAGCAGCTTGGCCGGGACTAGCGGATTTCGCAGCACCGCAGATACGCAGTATTTT | CASSLAGTSGFRSTADTQYF
TRBD2 | TRBJ2-1 | TRBV19 | few | TGTGCCAGTAGTAGCGGGAGATACAATGAGCAGTTCTTC | CASSSGRYNEQFF
TRBD2 | TRBJ2-2 | TRBV10-3 | - | TGTGCCATCAGTGGCATCGGGGGGAGGAACACCGGGGAGCTGTTTTTT | CAISGIGGRNTGELFF
TRBD2 | TRBJ2-1 | TRBV19 | - | TGTGCCAGTAGCACCGGGACTAGCGCTTACAATGAGCAGTTCTTC | CASSTGTSAYNEQFF
TRBD2 | TRBJ2-5 | TRBV7-2 | - | TGTGCCAGCAGCTTAGCGGGGTCTAGCGGGGGAGAGACCCAGTACTTC | CASSLAGSSGGETQYF
TRBD2 | TRBJ2-1 | TRBV7-9 | - | TGTGCCAGCAGCTGGAGGGCGGGAGGCCCCAATGAGCAGTTCTTC | CASSWRAGGPNEQFF
- | TRBJ1-4 | TRBV28 | few | TGTGCCAGCACTTCACAAAGGGGGAAACTGTTTTTT | CASTSQRGKLFF
- | TRBJ2-5 | TRBV9 | once | TGTGCCAGCAGCCCGATGTTTGGGGCAGGGGAGACCCAGTACTTC | CASSPMFGAGETQYF
- | TRBJ2-2 | TRBV19 | - | TGTGCCAGTAAGGTCGGCGGGCTTCGAATGAACACCGGGGAGCTGTTTTTT | CASKVGGLRMNTGELFF
TRBD1 | TRBJ1-2 | TRBV5-8 | - | TGTGCCAGCAGTATAAGGGGGCGAGGGAATGGCTACACCTTC | CASSIRGRGNGYTF
- | TRBJ2-7 | TRBV27 | once | TGTGCCAGCACCCTTAGTGGGGGCGCTTCGAACGAGCAGTACTTC | CASTLSGGASNEQYF
TRBD2 | TRBJ2-5 | TRBV28 | - | TGTGCCAGCAGTTTAGGATTCGCGGGAGGCGGTCTTGGGACCCAGTACTTC | CASSLGFAGGGLGTQYF
TRBD2 | TRBJ2-5 | TRBV6-1 | - | TGTGCCAGCAGTGAATCTTCTATCTTGACAGCGGGAGGCTCCCGAGAGACCCAGTACTTC | CASSESSILTAGGSRETQYF
- | TRBJ1-2 | TRBV19 | - | TGTGCCAGTAGTATTAGTGGGTTCGGAGGGGTTGGAGGCTACACCTTC | CASSISGFGGVGGYTF
TRBD2 | TRBJ2-1 | TRBV10-2 | - | TGCGCCAGCAGCGAAACTAGCGGGGAGTTAGTCTCCTACAATGAGCAGTTCTTC | CASSETSGELVSYNEQFF
- | TRBJ2-1 | TRBV11-3 | - | TGTGCCAGCGCAGACACAGGGAGTGAGCAGTTCTTC | CASADTGSEQFF
- | TRBJ1-3 | TRBV9 | - | TGTGCCAGCAGCGTAGTTGCGGGGCTCTCTGGAAACACCATATATTTT | CASSVVAGLSGNTIYF
- | TRBJ2-7 | TRBV4-1 | - | TGCGCCAGCAGCCAGAGCCCTTTAGCGTTAAGCTCCTACGAGCAGTACTTC | CASSQSPLALSSYEQYF
- | TRBJ1-2 | TRBV5-4 | - | TGTGCCAGCAGCTTAAGGGGGATCGACCCGGCCCTTTTC | CASSLRGIDPALF
- | TRBJ1-5 | TRBV4-1 | once | TGCGCCAGCAGCCAAGATCGGACAGACACTCAGCCCCAGCATTTT | CASSQDRTDTQPQHF